This T cell receptor (beta chain) was documented in a study of cytomegalovirus exposure and HLA in healthy donors. Study conclusions and caveats: According to the study, 160 or so TCR beta chains were cytomegalovirus-associated.

Sequencing used immunoSEQ multiplex PCR; TCRdb keeps in-frame clones, though not all of them. The table lists over 200,000 clones, around 90% of them singletons, with about 2% in the top ten. Remarks on this clone: What it binds is unknown.

The CDR3 sequence is 16 residues long. After removal of 4 bases from V and 4 bases from J, the junction contained 11 bases not matched to a gene. Germline CDR1 reads LGHNA; CDR2 reads YNFKEQ. The donors were part of the roughly 120-subject validation cohort, which stood apart from the approximately 700-subject first cohort. The chain couples TRBV4-2 to TRBJ2-3; 7 nucleotides align to TRBD2. This TCR was sampled from a woman aged 18-29 years in good health and CMV-seropositive. The specimen sequenced was PBMCs. The CDR3 protein is CASSRLPAGAADTQYF. Written as DNA, the CDR3 is TGTGCCAGCAGCCGTCTCCCTGCGGGAGCTGCAGATACGCAGTATTTT.